The 23 T cell receptor beta chains presented below share a single source sample, sequenced in a study of blood T cell repertoires in COVID-19. Using immunoSEQ multiplex PCR, the repertoire was profiled, and TCRdb retains in-frame clones only, with some absent. This table has hundreds of thousands of clones, roughly 87% appearing once. Specimen: PBMCs or T cells enriched from blood (not recorded which). The receptors were sampled from a woman aged 18-29 years with acute COVID-19.

DNA of the CDR3: TGTGCCGGTCATAGGGGGCAGGGCTCTTTTGAAAAACTGTTTTTT. Translation gives CAGHRGQGSFEKLFF. The chain couples TRBV6-5 to TRBJ1-4, with 7 bases aligning to TRBD1. Looked up from germline, CDR1 is MNHEY and CDR2 is SVGAGI. The CDR3 spans 15 residues. With V trimmed by 11 bases and J by 7 bases, 16 bases remained unmatched.

This sequence joins TRBV2 and TRBJ2-1; D might be TRBD2 (6 bases). The CDR3 runs to 13 residues. Germline CDR1 and CDR2: SNHLY and FYNNEI. Trimming left V 4 bases short and J 9 bases short, with 13 bases between. In DNA form, the CDR3 reads TGTGCCAGCAGTGGGGACTCTGAGGGTGAGCAGTTCTTC. Translating it yields CASSGDSEGEQFF.

The chain has TRBV6-5 and TRBJ1-1, with D uncertain. The CDR3 spans 14 residues. Germline lookup yields CDR1 MNHEY and CDR2 SVGAGI. V gave up 6 bases and J gave up 3 bases, with 14 bases separating them. CDR3 loop: CASRPVFRDTEAFF. The DNA of the CDR3 is TGTGCCAGCAGGCCAGTGTTCCGGGACACTGAAGCTTTCTTT.

The J gene is TRBJ2-1, the V gene TRBV7-6; a weak D match, TRBD2 (6 bases). The CDR3 is made up of 18 amino acids. CDR1 is SGHVS, CDR2 FNYEAQ, per germline. V was trimmed by 1 base and J by 4 bases, leaving 20 bases between them. CDR3 amino acids: CASSLGYFGGTLYNEQFF. CDR3 sequence (DNA): TGTGCCAGCAGCTTAGGCTACTTTGGGGGGACCCTATACAATGAGCAGTTCTTC.

The chain links TRBV6-2 or TRBV6-3 to TRBJ2-1; 11 bases map to TRBD1. V lost 0 bases and J lost 0; bases outside the gene matches: 7. CDR1 and CDR2 from the germline V gene are MNHEY and SVGEGT. The CDR3 covers 19 residues. DNA for the CDR3: TGTGCCAGCAGTTACTCCGGGACAGGGGGGACCTTCTCCTACAATGAGCAGTTCTTC. Protein sequence: CASSYSGTGGTFSYNEQFF.

The chain uses TRBV5-6 and TRBJ2-7; 9 bases line up with TRBD1. The length of the CDR3 is 15 residues. The trim removed 3 bases at V and 2 bases at J, leaving 6 bases unmatched. The V gene's germline CDR1 is SGHDT and CDR2 YYEEEE. The CDR3 nucleotides read TGTGCCAGCAGCTCTAAACAGGGGGCTGCCTACGAGCAGTACTTC. Its translation: CASSSKQGAAYEQYF.

The chain couples TRBV5-4 to TRBJ1-3; 8 nucleotides line up with TRBD1. This CDR3 is built from 14 residues. Trimming took 4 bases from V and 7 from J; bases not matched to a gene: 7. CDR1 and CDR2 from the germline V gene are SGHNT and YYREEE (reference sequence). The CDR3 nucleotides read TGTGCCAGCAGCGGACAGGGATCAAGGAACACCATATATTTT. Translation gives CASSGQGSRNTIYF.

This clone was found once. The chain combines TRBV18 with TRBJ1-1; D gene unclear. Trimming stripped 2 bases from V and 4 bases from J, with 11 bases between. The CDR3 runs to 14 residues. CDR1 is KGHSH and CDR2 is LQKENI in the germline V gene. The CDR3 loop is CASSPRSLATEAFF. The CDR3 DNA follows: TGTGCCAGCTCACCAAGGAGCTTGGCCACTGAAGCTTTCTTT.

The V and J genes are TRBV29-1 and TRBJ2-3; 11 nucleotides line up with TRBD2. Germline lookup yields CDR1 SQVTM and CDR2 ANQGSEA. The CDR3 covers 16 residues. Trimming at V came to 2 bases and at J to 5 bases, leaving 9 bases not matched to a gene. CDR3 nucleotide sequence: TGCAGCGTTGAATTAGCGGGGGGGCGCTCAATAGATACGCAGTATTTT. Its protein is CSVELAGGRSIDTQYF.

The chain uses TRBV7-9 and TRBJ2-7; the match to TRBD1 covers 7 bases. This CDR3 comprises 14 residues. In germline, CDR1 is SEHNR, CDR2 FQNEAQ (reference sequence). V shed 5 bases, J shed 0 bases, and the junction held 4 bases outside the gene matches. The CDR3 sequence is CASSDRQGSYEQYF. In DNA, the CDR3 is TGTGCCAGCAGCGACCGACAGGGCTCCTACGAGCAGTACTTC.

This clone showed up just once. The gene calls are TRBV7-2 and TRBJ2-1; tentative D call: TRBD2 (5 bases). V gave up 1 base and J gave up 4 bases, with 14 bases separating them. CDR1 SGHTA and CDR2 FQGNSA come from the germline V gene. The CDR3 is made up of 16 amino acids. CDR3 in amino acids: CASSLVGVGVYNEQFF. The CDR3 DNA reads TGTGCCAGCAGCTTAGTCGGAGTCGGGGTTTACAATGAGCAGTTCTTC.

The CDR3 DNA sequence: TGTGCCAGGACGGGGGGCCCCGGGGAGCTGTTTTTT. Translation gives CARTGGPGELFF. The J gene is TRBJ2-2, the V gene TRBV30, with TRBD2 as a possible D gene (7 bases). Germline CDR1 and CDR2: GTSNPN and SVGIG (reference sequence). The CDR3 length is 12 residues. V lost 8 bases to trimming and J lost 6 bases, with 13 bases between them.

V usage is TRBV5-4 and J usage is TRBJ1-1; 7 nucleotides match TRBD1. The V gene's germline CDR1 is SGHNT and CDR2 YYREEE (reference sequence). The junction had 5 bases not matched to a gene; V was cut back by 0 bases and J by 0 bases. The CDR3 spans 16 residues. The CDR3 bases are TGTGCCAGCAGCTTGGGATCCGGGACAGTGAACACTGAAGCTTTCTTT. Residues: CASSLGSGTVNTEAFF.

The rearrangement uses TRBV7-9 and TRBJ2-5, with D unresolved. CDR3 length: 16 amino acids. Per germline, CDR1 SEHNR and CDR2 FQNEAQ (reference sequence). The germline V and J ends were trimmed by 4 bases and 2 bases, with 17 bases remaining between them. In DNA form, the CDR3 reads TGTGCCAGCAGCTCCTTAGCCGCGGCCGAGCAAGAGACCCAGTACTTC. It yields the protein CASSSLAAAEQETQYF.

The DNA of the CDR3 is TGTGCCAGTAGTGATATCGTAGTTGGGACTAGCGGGAGGCCCGGGGAGCTGTTTTTT. It is translated as CASSDIVVGTSGRPGELFF. The chain is built from TRBV19 and TRBJ2-2, with 15 bases aligning to TRBD2. The CDR3 has 19 residues. In germline, CDR1 is LNHDA, CDR2 SQIVND (reference sequence). V gave up 5 bases and J gave up 6 bases; unmatched junction bases: 13.

The chain uses TRBV6-5 and TRBJ2-1, with 9 bases that match TRBD1. Germline CDR1 reads MNHEY; CDR2 reads SVGAGI. The CDR3 is 14 amino acids. J gave up 11 bases and V 8 bases, and 13 bases lay outside the gene matches. The CDR3 DNA follows: TGTGCCAGCGGCCGGGACAGGGACTTCCTTCAGCAGTTCTTC. It encodes CASGRDRDFLQQFF.

This clone was detected ten times or more. The rearrangement links TRBV4-1 to TRBJ1-5, with 8 positions matching TRBD1. Trimming cost V 4 bases and J 8 bases; bases outside gene matches: 4. CDR3 length equals 13 residues. In germline, CDR1 is MGHRA, CDR2 YSYEKL. The CDR3 DNA follows: TGCGCCAGCAGCCTGGACAGGGTGAAGCCCCAGCATTTT. It codes for CASSLDRVKPQHF.

The J gene is TRBJ2-1, the V gene TRBV6-7; D is possibly TRBD2 (6 bases). TRBV6-7 is noted as an ORF with a role that remains uncertain. The CDR3 runs 13 residues. V lost 6 bases to trimming and J lost 8 bases, with 14 bases between them. As DNA, the CDR3 is TGTGCCAGCAGGGGAGGTTCGGTCGATGAGCAGTTCTTC. It translates to CASRGGSVDEQFF.

The rearrangement joins TRBV14 to TRBJ2-1; D unresolved. The V gene lost 4 bases and the J gene lost 7 bases, with 17 bases spanning the gap. CDR1 and CDR2 (germline): SGHDN, FVKESK. The CDR3 loop spans 15 amino acids. Written as DNA, the CDR3 is TGTGCCAGCAGCCCCGCTAAGAGGAGTTTTAATGAGCAGTTCTTC. This encodes CASSPAKRSFNEQFF.

V and J are TRBV5-1 and TRBJ1-1; D perhaps matches TRBD1 (6 bases). CDR1 SGHRS and CDR2 YFSETQ come from the germline V gene. The CDR3 has 14 residues. V shed 0 bases and J shed 4 bases, with 10 bases lying between them. In DNA, the CDR3 is TGCGCCAGCAGCTTGGAACACAGGGCCACTGAAGCTTTCTTT. Its translation: CASSLEHRATEAFF.

J is TRBJ1-2 and V is TRBV6-5; weak D call: TRBD1 (6 bases). Trimming shortened V by 4 bases and J by 4 bases, and 13 bases separated the two germline ends. Germline V gives CDR1 MNHEY, CDR2 SVGAGI. The CDR3 runs 14 residues. CDR3 in DNA: TGTGCCAGCAGTTTGACCGGACAGATCTATGGCTACACCTTC. It yields the protein CASSLTGQIYGYTF.

This clone was counted once. This sequence joins TRBV5-1 and TRBJ2-7; D may be TRBD1 (5 bases). This CDR3 comprises 14 residues. The germline gives CDR1 SGHRS, CDR2 YFSETQ. The germline V and J ends were trimmed by 0 bases and 1 base, with 8 bases remaining between them. CDR3 in amino acids: CASSLGGRSYEQYF. CDR3 in DNA: TGCGCCAGCAGCTTGGGGGGCCGATCCTACGAGCAGTACTTC.

This chain links TRBV29-1 with TRBJ2-3; 14 nucleotides line up with TRBD2. There are 19 residues in the CDR3. Per germline, CDR1 SQVTM and CDR2 ANQGSEA. The ends lost 5 bases at V and 0 bases at J; junction bases unmatched: 13. The CDR3 is CSVTPGLAGDPPSTDTQYF. DNA for the CDR3: TGCAGCGTTACACCGGGACTAGCGGGAGACCCCCCTAGCACAGATACGCAGTATTTT.